This T cell receptor beta chain was observed in a study of cytomegalovirus exposure and HLA in healthy donors. This PCR relied on a set of 60 Vbeta primers and 13 Jbeta primers. The data were produced by immunoSEQ multiplex PCR, yet TCRdb's version contains in-frame clones alone and is incomplete. Of 160,000 or so clones detected, roughly 84% appear once; the ten largest clones hold about 2.3%. This CDR3 is built from 18 residues. The V gene end was trimmed by 5 bases and the J gene end by 0 bases; junction bases not matched to a gene: 11. The germline V gene encodes CDR1 SGHNT and CDR2 YENEEA. Donors consisted of healthy bone marrow donors.

Source material: PBMCs. The clonotype was recovered from a woman aged 18-29 years in good health and CMV-seronegative. This chain uses TRBV11-3 with TRBJ2-1, with 9 bases that match TRBD2. CDR3 bases: TGTGCCAGCAGCCCCAGCGGGGCGGGAGGGAGCTCCTACAATGAGCAGTTCTTC. Encoded protein: CASSPSGAGGSSYNEQFF.